The 17 T cell receptor beta chains presented below share a single source sample, sequenced in a study of sequential checkpoint blockade in melanoma. Treatment reported: randomized to nivolumab then ipilimumab (arm A) or the reverse (arm B). The data were produced by immunoSEQ multiplex PCR, yet TCRdb's version contains in-frame clones alone and is incomplete. The table has about 17,000 clones, under 75% seen once. The sample in question was CD8+ T cells sorted from blood (inferred from file names), obtained from a patient given nivolumab and ipilimumab in sequence. Every receptor here comes from a human donor with melanoma.

This clone was picked up one time. V and J are TRBV5-4 and TRBJ2-1; 14 bases agree with TRBD2. Germline values: CDR1 SGHNT, CDR2 YYREEE (reference sequence). With 7 bases clipped from V and 6 bases from J, the junction kept 9 bases outside the gene matches. The CDR3 runs to 16 residues. The CDR3 DNA follows: TGTGCCAGCCCACCCGGGACTAGCGGGAGCGGCAATGAGCAGTTCTTC. As protein: CASPPGTSGSGNEQFF.

The V and J genes are TRBV4-1 and TRBJ1-1, with 8 bases that match TRBD1. Germline V lookup: CDR1 MGHRA, CDR2 YSYEKL. The J segment lost 5 bases and the V segment lost 4 bases, leaving 6 bases of the junction unmatched. This CDR3 has 14 amino acids. CDR3 sequence reads: CASSPQGVGTEAFF. The CDR3 nucleotides are TGCGCCAGCAGCCCACAGGGGGTCGGGACTGAAGCTTTCTTT.

V gene TRBV19 combines with J gene TRBJ2-3; 8 bases fit TRBD2. V shed 5 bases, J shed 0 bases, and the junction held 7 bases outside the gene matches. Germline lookup yields CDR1 LNHDA and CDR2 SQIVND (reference sequence). The CDR3 sequence is 16 residues long. The CDR3 sequence: CASSPVGTRSTDTQYF. For the CDR3, the DNA is TGTGCCAGTAGTCCCGTCGGGACTAGGAGCACAGATACGCAGTATTTT. The variable domain in full, with the rest retrieved from reference TRBV19 and TRBJ2-3, is DGGITQSPKYLFRKEGQNVTLSCEQNLNHDAMYWYRQDPGQGLRLIYYSQIVNDFQKGDIAEGYSVSREKKESFPLTVTSAQKNPTAFYLCASSPVGTRSTDTQYFGPGTRLTVL.

This clone occurred a few times. V usage is TRBV2 and J usage is TRBJ1-4, with unresolved D. This CDR3 has 20 amino acids. CDR1 is SNHLY and CDR2 is FYNNEI in the germline V gene. The V end was cut by 2 bases, the J end by 0 bases, with 22 bases between. CDR3 sequence: CASSEWPVGRQVATNEKLFF. In nucleotides, the CDR3 is TGTGCCAGCAGTGAATGGCCGGTAGGCAGACAAGTTGCAACTAATGAAAAACTGTTTTTT.

The J gene is TRBJ1-1, the V gene TRBV6-5, with TRBD1 as a possible D gene (5 bases). The CDR3 covers 13 residues. V lost 8 bases to trimming and J lost 1 base, with 11 bases between them. Germline CDR1 and CDR2: MNHEY and SVGAGI. CDR3 coding DNA: TGTGCCAGCTCCGGGGGAGAGAACACTGAAGCTTTCTTT. Amino acids: CASSGGENTEAFF.

The chain has TRBV5-1 and TRBJ1-1; a possible D gene is TRBD1 (5 bases). Germline CDR1 SGHRS, CDR2 YFSETQ. Trimming cost V 0 bases and J 0 bases, with 9 bases left between them. The CDR3 has 15 amino acids. The CDR3 here is CASSLAWGMNTEAFF. As DNA, the CDR3 is TGCGCCAGCAGCTTGGCTTGGGGCATGAACACTGAAGCTTTCTTT.

The chain combines TRBV5-6 with TRBJ2-1; TRBD1 aligns across 8 bases. CDR1 is SGHDT and CDR2 is YYEEEE in the germline V gene. This CDR3 comprises 15 residues. Losses at the gene ends were 0 bases for V and 4 bases for J; bases not matched to a gene: 3. Here the CDR3 reads CASSLGGTGYNEQFF. The CDR3 DNA follows: TGTGCCAGCAGCTTGGGGGGGACAGGATACAATGAGCAGTTCTTC.

The chain links TRBV7-9 to TRBJ2-1, with 14 bases fitting TRBD2. This CDR3 is built from 15 residues. The germline gives CDR1 SEHNR, CDR2 FQNEAQ (reference sequence). V shed 5 bases, J shed 13 bases, and the junction held 10 bases outside the gene matches. The CDR3 here is CASSPRLAGGLYQFF. The CDR3 coding sequence is TGTGCCAGCAGCCCCCGACTAGCGGGAGGGCTTTACCAGTTCTTC.

This clone came up a few times. CDR3 residues: CASSQTPEGRAYEQYF. The CDR3 region has the DNA TGCGCCAGCAGCCAAACCCCCGAAGGGCGGGCCTACGAGCAGTACTTC. The chain carries TRBV4-3 and TRBJ2-7; TRBD2 is a possible D gene (5 bases). Trimming removed 2 bases at V and 2 bases at J, with 16 bases between. Germline V lookup: CDR1 LGHNA, CDR2 YSLEER. CDR3 size: 16 residues.

This chain connects TRBV18 to TRBJ1-5, with D tentatively TRBD1 (5 bases). V gave up 3 bases and J gave up 0 bases, with 9 bases separating them. The length of the CDR3 is 15 residues. The germline V gene has CDR1 KGHSH and CDR2 LQKENI. The CDR3 region has the DNA TGTGCCAGCTCACCCGGGACTCATAGCAATCAGCCCCAGCATTTT. This encodes CASSPGTHSNQPQHF.

This sequence joins TRBV29-1 and TRBJ1-1; 7 bases are a match to TRBD1. CDR1 SQVTM and CDR2 ANQGSEA come from the germline V gene. This CDR3 has 11 residues. Trimming at V came to 7 bases and at J to 5 bases, leaving 4 bases not matched to a gene. The CDR3 DNA reads TGCAGCGCCTACAGGGGTACTGAAGCTTTCTTT. This gives the protein CSAYRGTEAFF. Full variable domain (outside the CDR3, taken from reference TRBV29-1 and TRBJ1-1): SAVISQKPSRDICQRGTSLTIQCQVDSQVTMMFWYRQQPGQSLTLIATANQGSEATYESGFVIDKFPISRPNLTFSTLTVSNMSPEDSSIYLCSAYRGTEAFFGQGTRLTVV.

The V and J genes are TRBV28 and TRBJ1-5; the D gene is possibly TRBD1 (6 bases). This CDR3 spans 16 amino acids. CDR1 is MDHEN, CDR2 SYDVKM, per germline. V was pared by 6 bases and J by 4 bases, with 19 bases between. CDR3 in amino acids: CASSHLLQGFNQPQHF. The CDR3, as DNA: TGTGCCAGCAGCCACCTTCTACAGGGTTTTAATCAGCCCCAGCATTTT.

The chain links TRBV9 to TRBJ2-7, with no clear D. The CDR3 length is 12 residues. With 3 bases removed from V and 5 bases from J, the gap between germline ends came to 9 bases. The germline CDR1 and CDR2 sequences are SGDLS and YYNGEE. CDR3 sequence: CASSGGRDEQYF. The CDR3, as DNA: TGTGCCAGCAGCGGAGGCCGGGACGAGCAGTACTTC.

This clone is medium-sized (0.01 to 0.1%) in the sample. The genes are TRBV6-4 and TRBJ2-7; TRBD1 agrees at 7 bases. Per germline, CDR1 MRHNA and CDR2 SNTAGT. This CDR3 comprises 14 residues. V lost 4 bases to trimming and J lost 0 bases; unmatched junction nucleotides: 3. In nucleotides, the CDR3 is TGTGCCAGCAGTGTAGGGACAGACTCCTACGAGCAGTACTTC. Translated: CASSVGTDSYEQYF.

J is TRBJ2-5 and V is TRBV5-1; a weak D match, TRBD1 (6 bases). The J call is uncertain, as TRBJ2-7 better fits the DNA end. This CDR3 region has 12 residues. Germline V gene lookup returns CDR1 SGHRS and CDR2 YFSETQ. The CDR3 region is CASSLGTPEQYF. The CDR3 DNA follows: TGCGCCAGCAGCCTCGGGACACCCGAGCAGTACTTC.

The chain joins TRBV4-1 to TRBJ2-7; 10 positions match TRBD1. Per germline, CDR1 MGHRA and CDR2 YSYEKL. The CDR3 loop spans 15 amino acids. With V trimmed by 7 bases and J by 4 bases, 10 bases remained unmatched. The CDR3 loop reads CASKYWDRGVYEQYF. The CDR3 DNA sequence: TGCGCCAGCAAATATTGGGACAGGGGTGTATACGAGCAGTACTTC.

The rearrangement links TRBV27 to TRBJ2-1, with 8 bases matching TRBD2. Germline values: CDR1 MNHEY, CDR2 SMNVEV (reference sequence). This CDR3 has 18 amino acids. V lost 7 bases and J lost 7; bases outside the gene matches: 21. The CDR3 protein is CASTPKGGFGRARNEQFF. The CDR3 DNA follows: TGTGCCAGCACTCCAAAGGGGGGTTTCGGGAGGGCCAGGAATGAGCAGTTCTTC.